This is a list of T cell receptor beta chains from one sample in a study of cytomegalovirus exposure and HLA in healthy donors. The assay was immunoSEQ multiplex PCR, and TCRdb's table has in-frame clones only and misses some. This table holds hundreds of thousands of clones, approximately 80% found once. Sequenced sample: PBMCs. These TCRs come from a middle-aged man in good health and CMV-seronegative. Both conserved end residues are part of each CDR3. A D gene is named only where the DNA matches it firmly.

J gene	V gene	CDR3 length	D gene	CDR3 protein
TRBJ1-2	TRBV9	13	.	CASSVGREGGYTF
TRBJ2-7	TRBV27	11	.	CASSFGQGTYF
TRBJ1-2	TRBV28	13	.	CASSSTRNYGYTF
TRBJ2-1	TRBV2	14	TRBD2	CASSEVLASNEQFF
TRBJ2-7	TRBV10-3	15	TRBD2	CAISGLAGGFYEQYF
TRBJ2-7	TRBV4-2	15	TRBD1	CASDEPGQGAREQYF
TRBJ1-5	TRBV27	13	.	CASRPRRGQPQHF
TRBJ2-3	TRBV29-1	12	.	CSVGSNTDTQYF
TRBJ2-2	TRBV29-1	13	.	CSAAGGANGELFF
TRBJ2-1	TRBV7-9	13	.	CASSPDSYNEQFF
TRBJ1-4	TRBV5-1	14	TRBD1	CASSLGDRDEKLFF
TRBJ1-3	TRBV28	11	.	CASSSGNAIYF
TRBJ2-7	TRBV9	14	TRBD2	CASSVGSGTYEQYF
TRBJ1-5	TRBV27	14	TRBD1	CASSLQGALQPQHF
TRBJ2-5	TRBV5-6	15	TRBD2	CASSLGLAGRETQYF
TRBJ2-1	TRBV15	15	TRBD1	CATSKDRERHNEQFF